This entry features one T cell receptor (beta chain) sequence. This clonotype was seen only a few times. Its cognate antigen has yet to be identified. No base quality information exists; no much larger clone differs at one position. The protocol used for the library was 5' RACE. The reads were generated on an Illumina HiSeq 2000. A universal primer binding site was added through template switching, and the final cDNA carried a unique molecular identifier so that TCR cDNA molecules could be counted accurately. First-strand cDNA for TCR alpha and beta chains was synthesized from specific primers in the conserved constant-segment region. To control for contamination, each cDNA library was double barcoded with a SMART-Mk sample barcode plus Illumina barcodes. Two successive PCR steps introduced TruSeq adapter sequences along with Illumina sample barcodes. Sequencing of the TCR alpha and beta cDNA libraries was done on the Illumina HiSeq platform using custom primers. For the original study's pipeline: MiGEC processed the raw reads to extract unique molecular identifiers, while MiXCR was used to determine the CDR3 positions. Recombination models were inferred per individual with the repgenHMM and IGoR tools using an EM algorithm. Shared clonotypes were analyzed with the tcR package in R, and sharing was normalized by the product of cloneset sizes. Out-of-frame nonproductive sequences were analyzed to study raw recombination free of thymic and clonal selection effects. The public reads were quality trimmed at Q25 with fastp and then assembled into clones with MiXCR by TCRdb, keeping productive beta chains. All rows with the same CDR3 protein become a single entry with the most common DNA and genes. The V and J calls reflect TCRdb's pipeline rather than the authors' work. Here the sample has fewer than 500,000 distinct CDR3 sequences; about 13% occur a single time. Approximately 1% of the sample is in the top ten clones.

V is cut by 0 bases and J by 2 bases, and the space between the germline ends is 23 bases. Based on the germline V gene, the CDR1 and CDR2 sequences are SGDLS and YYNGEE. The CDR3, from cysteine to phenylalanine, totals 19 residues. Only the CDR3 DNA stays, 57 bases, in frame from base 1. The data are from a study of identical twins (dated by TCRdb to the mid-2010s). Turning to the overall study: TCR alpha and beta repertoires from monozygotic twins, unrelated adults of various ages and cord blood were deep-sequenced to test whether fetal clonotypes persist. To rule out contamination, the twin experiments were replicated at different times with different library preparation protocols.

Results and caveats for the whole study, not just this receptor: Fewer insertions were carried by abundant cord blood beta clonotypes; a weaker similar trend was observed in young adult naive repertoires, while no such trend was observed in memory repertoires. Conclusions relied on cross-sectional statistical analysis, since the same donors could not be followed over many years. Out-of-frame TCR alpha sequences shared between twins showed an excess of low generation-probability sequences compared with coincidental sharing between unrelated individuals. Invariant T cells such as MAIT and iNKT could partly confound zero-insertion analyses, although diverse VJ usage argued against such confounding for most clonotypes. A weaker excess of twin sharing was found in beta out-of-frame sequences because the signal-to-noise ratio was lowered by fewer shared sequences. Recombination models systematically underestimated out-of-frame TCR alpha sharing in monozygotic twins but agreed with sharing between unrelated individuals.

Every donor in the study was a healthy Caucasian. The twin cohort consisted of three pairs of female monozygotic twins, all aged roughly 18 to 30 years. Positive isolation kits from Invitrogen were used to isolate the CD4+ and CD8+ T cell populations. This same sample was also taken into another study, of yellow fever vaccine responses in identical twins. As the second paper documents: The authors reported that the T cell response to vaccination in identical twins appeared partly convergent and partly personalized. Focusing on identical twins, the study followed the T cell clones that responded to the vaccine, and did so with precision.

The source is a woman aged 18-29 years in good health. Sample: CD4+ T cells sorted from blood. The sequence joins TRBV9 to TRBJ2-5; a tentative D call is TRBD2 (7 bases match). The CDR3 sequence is CASSVGSGLQGGMQETQYF. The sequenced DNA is TGTGCCAGCAGCGTAGGGTCCGGTCTACAGGGAGGGATGCAAGAGACCCAGTACTTC.